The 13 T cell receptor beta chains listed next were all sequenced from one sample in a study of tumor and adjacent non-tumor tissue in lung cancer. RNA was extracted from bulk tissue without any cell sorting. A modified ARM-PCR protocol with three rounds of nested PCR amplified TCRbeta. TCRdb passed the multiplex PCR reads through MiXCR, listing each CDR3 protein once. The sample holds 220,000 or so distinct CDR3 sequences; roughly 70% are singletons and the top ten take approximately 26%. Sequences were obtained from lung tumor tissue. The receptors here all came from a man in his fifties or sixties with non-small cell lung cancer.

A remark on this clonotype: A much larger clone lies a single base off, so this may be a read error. The CDR3 nucleotides read TGTGCCAGCGGATCTCTTAGCGGGGGGTCCTACAATGAGCAGTTCTTC. It codes for CASGSLSGGSYNEQFF. The genes are TRBV6-5 and TRBJ2-1, with TRBD2 matching 10 bases. CDR3 length: 16 residues. From germline, CDR1 is MNHEY and CDR2 SVGAGI. J lost 1 base, V lost 8 bases, and 8 bases had no gene match.

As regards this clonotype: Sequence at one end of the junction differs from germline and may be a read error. CDR3 DNA sequence: TGTGCCAGCACCTTAGATTTTACTGGGCGGCAAGAGACCCAGTACTTC. Translation gives CASTLDFTGRQETQYF. The chain couples TRBV11-3 to TRBJ2-5; D not resolved. From germline, CDR1 is SGHNT and CDR2 YENEEA. The CDR3 is 16 amino acids.

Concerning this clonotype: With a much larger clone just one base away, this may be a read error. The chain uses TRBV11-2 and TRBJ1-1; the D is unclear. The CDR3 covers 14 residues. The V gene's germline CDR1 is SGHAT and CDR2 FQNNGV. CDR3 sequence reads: CASSFVPMNTGAFF. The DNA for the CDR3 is TGTGCCAGCAGCTTCGTGCCGATGAACACTGGAGCTTTCTTT. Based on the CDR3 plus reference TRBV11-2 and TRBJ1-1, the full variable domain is EAGVAQSPRYKIIEKRQSVAFWCNPISGHATLYWYQQILGQGPKLLIQFQNNGVVDDSQLPKDRFSAERLKGVDSTLKIQPAKLEDSAVYLCASSFVPMNTGAFFGQGTRLTVV.

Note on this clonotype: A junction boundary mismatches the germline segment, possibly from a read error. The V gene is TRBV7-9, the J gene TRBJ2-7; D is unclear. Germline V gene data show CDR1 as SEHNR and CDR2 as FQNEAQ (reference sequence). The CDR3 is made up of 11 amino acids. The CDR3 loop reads CANSLYDEQYF. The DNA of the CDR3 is TGTGCCAACAGCTTATATGACGAGCAGTACTTC.

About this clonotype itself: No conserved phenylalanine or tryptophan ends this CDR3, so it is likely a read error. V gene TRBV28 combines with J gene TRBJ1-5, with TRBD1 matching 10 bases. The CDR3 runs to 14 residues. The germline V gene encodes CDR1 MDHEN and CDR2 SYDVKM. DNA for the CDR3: TGTACCGGCAAAATGACAGGGGGCAGTCAGCCCCAGCATCTT. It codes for CTGKMTGGSQPQHL.

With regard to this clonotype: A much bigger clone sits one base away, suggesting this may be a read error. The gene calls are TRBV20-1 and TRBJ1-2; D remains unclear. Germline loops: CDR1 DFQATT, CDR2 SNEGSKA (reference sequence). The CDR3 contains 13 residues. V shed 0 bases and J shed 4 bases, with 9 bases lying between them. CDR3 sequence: CSARDSTAYGYTF. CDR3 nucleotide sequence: TGCAGTGCTAGAGATTCCACAGCCTATGGCTACACCTTC.

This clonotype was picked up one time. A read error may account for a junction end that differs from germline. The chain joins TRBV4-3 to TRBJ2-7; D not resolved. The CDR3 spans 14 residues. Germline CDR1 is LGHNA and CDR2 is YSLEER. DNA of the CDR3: TGCGTCAGCAGCCGAGAAAGAAGGAGCTACGAGCAGTACTTC. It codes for CVSSRERRSYEQYF.

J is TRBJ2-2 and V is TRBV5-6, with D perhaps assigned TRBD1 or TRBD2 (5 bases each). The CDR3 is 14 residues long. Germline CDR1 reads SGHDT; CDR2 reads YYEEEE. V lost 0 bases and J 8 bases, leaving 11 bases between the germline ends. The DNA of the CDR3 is TGTGCCAGCAGCTTGGTTGGGGGAGAGGGGGAGCTGTTTTTT. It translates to CASSLVGGEGELFF. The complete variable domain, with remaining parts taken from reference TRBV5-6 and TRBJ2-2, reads DAGVTQSPTHLIKTRGQQVTLRCSPKSGHDTVSWYQQALGQGPQFIFQYYEEEERQRGNFPDRFSGHQFPNYSSELNVNALLLGDSALYLCASSLVGGEGELFFGEGSRLTVL.

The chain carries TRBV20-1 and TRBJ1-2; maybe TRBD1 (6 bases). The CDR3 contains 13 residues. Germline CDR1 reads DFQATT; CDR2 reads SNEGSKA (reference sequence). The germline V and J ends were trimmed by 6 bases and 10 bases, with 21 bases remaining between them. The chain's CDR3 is CSAPEWGLGDYTF. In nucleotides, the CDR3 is TGCAGTGCCCCGGAGTGGGGGCTGGGGGACTACACCTTC.

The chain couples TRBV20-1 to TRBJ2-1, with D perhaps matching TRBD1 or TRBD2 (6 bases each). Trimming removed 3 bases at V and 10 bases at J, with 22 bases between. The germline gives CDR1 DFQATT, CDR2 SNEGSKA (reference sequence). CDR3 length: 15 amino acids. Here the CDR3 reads CSASSRTPGGDEQFF. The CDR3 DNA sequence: TGCAGTGCTAGTAGTAGGACTCCCGGGGGCGACGAGCAGTTCTTC.

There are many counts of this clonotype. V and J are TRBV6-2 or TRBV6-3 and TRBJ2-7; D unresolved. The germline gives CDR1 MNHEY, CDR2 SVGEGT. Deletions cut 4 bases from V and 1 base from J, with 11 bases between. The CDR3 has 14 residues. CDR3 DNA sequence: TGTGCCAGCAGTTTGACCCAAACGTCCTACGAGCAGTACTTC. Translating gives CASSLTQTSYEQYF.

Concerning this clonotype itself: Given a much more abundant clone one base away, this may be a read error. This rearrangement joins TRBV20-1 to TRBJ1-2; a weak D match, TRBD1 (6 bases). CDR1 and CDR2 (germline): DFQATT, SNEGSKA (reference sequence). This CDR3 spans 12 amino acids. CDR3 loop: CCAQAGDYGYTF. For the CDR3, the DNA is TGCTGTGCCCAGGCAGGGGACTATGGCTACACCTTC.

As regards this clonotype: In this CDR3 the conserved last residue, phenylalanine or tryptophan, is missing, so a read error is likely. CDR3 bases: TGCGCCAGTAGCTCCCAGCAGGAACCCCTCTACGAGCAGTACCTC. Amino acids: CASSSQQEPLYEQYL. The gene calls are TRBV4-3 and TRBJ2-7; D not resolved. V was clipped by 9 bases and J by 3 bases, with 21 bases between them. Per germline, CDR1 LGHNA and CDR2 YSLEER. There are 15 residues in the CDR3.